This record looks at one TCR beta chain sequence and its context. The antigen is unknown. V was cut by 2 bases and J by 4 bases, with 18 bases left in between. The CDR3 covers 17 residues. CDR1 is GTSNPN and CDR2 is SVGIG in the germline V gene (reference sequence). The sample belongs to a study of cytomegalovirus exposure and HLA in healthy donors. Study-wide results and limits: Investigators reported 164 TCR beta chains as tied to cytomegalovirus.

The data were produced by immunoSEQ multiplex PCR, yet TCRdb's version contains in-frame clones alone and is incomplete. The table includes 130,000 to 150,000 clones, approximately 86% detected once. The TCR originated in a man aged 18 to 29 in good health and CMV-seropositive. The sequenced sample was PBMCs. This chain connects TRBV30 to TRBJ2-6; D is possibly TRBD1 (6 bases). In DNA, the CDR3 is TGTGCCTGGAGTTCTGGACAGATCTCTACGGGGGCCAACGTCCTGACTTTC. This sequence encodes CAWSSGQISTGANVLTF.